The 30 T cell receptor beta chains below all came from one sample that was sequenced in a study of Graves' ophthalmopathy and Graves' hyperthyroidism. RNA served as the template for amplifying TCR beta CDR3 regions. First-round RT-PCR used HTBI primers; second-round multiplex PCR followed. TCRdb independently ran MiXCR on the multiplex PCR reads; one entry per CDR3 protein. The sample holds roughly 700,000 distinct CDR3 sequences, approximately 40% seen once. The source material was peripheral blood. These receptors all come from an adult man with Graves' ophthalmopathy.

The CDR3 reads CATGPDTEAFF. DNA for the CDR3: TGTGCCACCGGGCCGGACACTGAAGCTTTCTTT. The genes are TRBV2 and TRBJ1-1; D is uncertain. This CDR3 has 11 amino acids. Germline CDR1 and CDR2: SNHLY and FYNNEI. V dropped 10 bases and J dropped 3 bases, with 9 bases sitting between them.

This clonotype was found once. The gene calls are TRBV15 and TRBJ1-3, with D tentatively TRBD1 (5 bases). Germline CDR1 reads LNHNV; CDR2 reads YYDKDF (reference sequence). This CDR3 spans 16 amino acids. V lost 0 bases, J lost 2 bases, and 11 bases lay in between. DNA for the CDR3: TGTGCCACCAGCAGAGAAAAGGGGAGCCCTGGAAACACCATATATTTT. This encodes CATSREKGSPGNTIYF.

This clonotype was found a few times. The chain has TRBV7-9 and TRBJ1-6; possible D gene TRBD1, 6 bases. Germline V CDR1 and CDR2: SEHNR, FQNEAQ (reference sequence). The CDR3 contains 15 residues. The V gene lost 6 bases and the J gene lost 7 bases, with 16 bases spanning the gap. CDR3 sequence: CASSYQGFGNSPLHF. The CDR3 DNA reads as TGTGCCAGCAGTTACCAGGGGTTCGGCAATTCACCCCTCCACTTT.

This clonotype showed up many times. The chain is built from TRBV7-9 and TRBJ1-5; D remains ambiguous. V lost 4 bases and J lost 6, with 7 bases in between. CDR1 and CDR2 from the germline V gene are SEHNR and FQNEAQ (reference sequence). The CDR3 has 12 residues. CDR3 bases: TGTGCCAGCAGCTCAGGAGCTCAGCCCCAGCATTTT. This encodes CASSSGAQPQHF.

The chain uses TRBV19 and TRBJ2-5, with D tentatively TRBD1 (5 bases). Germline CDR1 is LNHDA and CDR2 is SQIVND (reference sequence). V was cut by 6 bases and J by 2 bases, with 10 bases left in between. This CDR3 comprises 13 residues. The CDR3 region is CASRTVDQETQYF. As DNA, the CDR3 is TGTGCCAGTAGGACAGTCGATCAAGAGACCCAGTACTTC.

This clonotype showed up just a few times. This rearrangement joins TRBV2 to TRBJ2-7; TRBD1 aligns across 9 bases. The V and J ends lost 10 bases and 0 bases, in that order; junction bases with no gene match: 4. The germline V gene encodes CDR1 SNHLY and CDR2 FYNNEI. This CDR3 is built from 13 residues. The chain's CDR3 is CANRGPDSYEQYF. The CDR3 DNA reads TGTGCCAACAGGGGGCCGGACTCCTACGAGCAGTACTTC.

This chain uses TRBV2 with TRBJ1-4; D is possibly TRBD1 (5 bases). V was pared by 2 bases and J by 0 bases, with 13 bases between. In germline, CDR1 is SNHLY, CDR2 FYNNEI. The CDR3 consists of 17 residues. CDR3 in amino acids: CASSEWDEAATNEKLFF. CDR3 in DNA: TGTGCCAGCAGTGAATGGGACGAAGCCGCAACTAATGAAAAACTGTTTTTT.

Many counts were recorded for this clonotype. The rearrangement uses TRBV7-2 and TRBJ2-5; D call uncertain. In germline, CDR1 is SGHTA, CDR2 FQGNSA. Trimming left V 5 bases short and J 4 bases short, with 11 bases between. This CDR3 comprises 13 residues. The CDR3 nucleotides read TGTGCCAGCAGCCTGGGGAAGGGAGAGACCCAGTACTTC. It codes for CASSLGKGETQYF.

In nucleotides, the CDR3 is TGCAGCGCAGACGAGGCGAGGGCTTTCTTT. Amino acids: CSADEARAFF. The genes are TRBV29-1 and TRBJ1-1; no definite D call. Germline-derived CDR1 and CDR2 are SQVTM and ANQGSEA. V lost 7 bases and J lost 11, with 14 bases in between. This CDR3 comprises 10 residues. The full variable domain, with the rest looked up from reference TRBV29-1 and TRBJ1-1, is SAVISQKPSRDICQRGTSLTIQCQVDSQVTMMFWYRQQPGQSLTLIATANQGSEATYESGFVIDKFPISRPNLTFSTLTVSNMSPEDSSIYLCSADEARAFFGQGTRLTVV.

This clonotype came up once. A junction boundary mismatches the germline segment, possibly from a read error. The genes are TRBV7-2 and TRBJ2-2; 9 positions match TRBD2. Germline V gives CDR1 SGHTA, CDR2 FQGNSA. This CDR3 is built from 14 residues. The CDR3 loop is CAGSFLAGTGELFF. The CDR3 nucleotides are TGTGCCGGCAGCTTTCTAGCGGGGACCGGGGAGCTGTTTTTT.

This chain uses TRBV29-1 with TRBJ1-2; D remains ambiguous. V shed 6 bases and J shed 3 bases, with 8 bases lying between them. The CDR3 sequence is 11 residues long. Germline V gene data show CDR1 as SQVTM and CDR2 as ANQGSEA. The CDR3 spells CSVGVDYGYTF. The CDR3 DNA follows: TGCAGCGTCGGGGTCGACTATGGCTACACCTTC.

This clonotype was counted many times. This chain joins TRBV12-3 or TRBV12-4 and TRBJ2-5; D unresolved. V was shortened by 2 bases and J by 5 bases, with 6 bases between the two germline ends. The CDR3 covers 12 residues. The CDR3 protein is CASSLFAETQYF. CDR3 sequence (DNA): TGTGCCAGCAGTTTATTCGCCGAGACCCAGTACTTC.

The genes are TRBV15 and TRBJ1-2, with unresolved D. The germline V gene encodes CDR1 LNHNV and CDR2 YYDKDF (reference sequence). This CDR3 region has 13 residues. The V gene lost 0 bases and the J gene lost 8 bases, with 10 bases spanning the gap. CDR3 in amino acids: CATSREEASGYTF. Here the CDR3 DNA reads TGTGCCACCAGCAGAGAGGAGGCTAGCGGCTACACCTTC.

The J gene is TRBJ1-4, the V gene TRBV10-2; 7 bases are a match to TRBD1. Germline assignment: CDR1 WSHSY and CDR2 SAAADI. V shed 6 bases, J shed 8 bases, and the junction held 9 bases outside the gene matches. The CDR3 totals 14 residues. The DNA of the CDR3 is TGCGCCAGCAGCCGGGGACAGAAGAACGAAAAACTGTTTTTT. It yields the protein CASSRGQKNEKLFF.

There are many counts of this clonotype. The genes are TRBV20-1 and TRBJ2-7; maybe TRBD1 (5 bases). V lost 6 bases to trimming and J lost 3 bases, with 15 bases between them. CDR3 size: 13 residues. Germline CDR1 reads DFQATT; CDR2 reads SNEGSKA (reference sequence). The CDR3 DNA is TGCAGTGCCTTCGGGCAGGGTAGCTACGAGCAGTACTTC. Translated: CSAFGQGSYEQYF.

A note on this clonotype: This may stem from a read error, because a much larger clone lies one nucleotide away. The chain couples TRBV20-1 to TRBJ2-7; tentatively, D is TRBD1 or TRBD2 (6 bases each). Trimming took 5 bases from V and 6 from J, leaving 14 bases between them. CDR1 is DFQATT, CDR2 SNEGSKA, per germline (reference sequence). This CDR3 has 12 residues. The chain's CDR3 is CSAWGATCEQYF. DNA of the CDR3: TGCAGTGCTTGGGGGGCTACCTGCGAGCAGTACTTC.

This clonotype was recorded at least ten times. The rearrangement uses TRBV7-8 and TRBJ1-6; D is ambiguous. From germline, CDR1 is SGHVS and CDR2 FQNEAQ. V shed 5 bases and J shed 5 bases, with 13 bases lying between them. The CDR3 length is 15 residues. CDR3 bases: TGTGCCAGCAGCGCCCGGACGGCCCATAATTCACCCCTCCACTTT. Translation: CASSARTAHNSPLHF.

This clonotype appeared a few times. The rearrangement joins TRBV2 to TRBJ1-1; no reliable D call. This CDR3 region has 16 residues. The V and J ends lost 5 bases and 0 bases respectively, with 16 bases between them. Germline V CDR1 and CDR2: SNHLY, FYNNEI. DNA for the CDR3: TGTGCCAGCAGTCCGAACGCCCCTCGGATGAACACTGAAGCTTTCTTT. It codes for CASSPNAPRMNTEAFF.

This clonotype has just a few counts. One end of the junction varies from germline; a read error may be responsible. The chain uses TRBV10-3 and TRBJ1-1; D possibly corresponds to TRBD1 (6 bases). Germline CDR1 and CDR2: ENHRY and SYGVKD. The CDR3 length is 13 residues. CDR3 amino acids: CASSYGRGFEAFF. The DNA for the CDR3 is TGTGCCAGCAGTTACGGCAGGGGATTTGAAGCTTTCTTT.

In this sample, this clonotype turned up many times. The chain carries TRBV10-3 and TRBJ2-5; TRBD2 aligns across 12 bases. The CDR3 contains 15 residues. Germline CDR1 is ENHRY and CDR2 is SYGVKD. V dropped 5 bases and J dropped 1; count of bases not matched to a gene: 2. The CDR3 is CAISRTSGAQETQYF. CDR3 nucleotide sequence: TGTGCCATCAGTAGGACTAGCGGGGCCCAAGAGACCCAGTACTTC.

V gene TRBV10-3 combines with J gene TRBJ1-5, with 11 bases fitting TRBD1. There are 15 residues in the CDR3. Germline CDR1 ENHRY, CDR2 SYGVKD. The V and J ends lost 10 bases and 6 bases, in that order; junction bases with no gene match: 11. CDR3 residues: CASTLDRGQGQPQHF. CDR3 DNA: TGTGCCAGCACCCTGGACAGGGGGCAAGGTCAGCCCCAGCATTTT.

CDR3 amino acids: CASSHKGSYEQYF. CDR3 coding DNA: TGTGCCAGCAGCCATAAAGGATCCTACGAGCAGTACTTC. The chain employs TRBV3-1 and TRBJ2-7; D uncertain. This CDR3 comprises 13 residues. Germline CDR1 LGHDT, CDR2 YNNKEL (reference sequence). V lost 3 bases to trimming and J lost 1 base, with 7 bases between them.

A remark on this clonotype: A junction boundary mismatches the germline segment, possibly from a read error. The V gene is TRBV10-3, the J gene TRBJ2-5; the D is unclear. CDR1 is ENHRY, CDR2 SYGVKD, per germline. This CDR3 has 14 residues. In DNA, the CDR3 is TGTGCCAGCAGTCAGTTGGGAAGCCAAGAGACCCAGTACTTC. Protein sequence: CASSQLGSQETQYF.

The rearrangement links TRBV5-6 to TRBJ2-5; no firm D call. CDR1 is SGHDT, CDR2 YYEEEE, per germline. V gave up 1 base and J gave up 3 bases, with 16 bases separating them. This CDR3 region has 16 residues. The DNA for the CDR3 is TGTGCCAGCAGCTTGCACGGGCCTACGGGTGAAGAGACCCAGTACTTC. Amino acid sequence: CASSLHGPTGEETQYF.

This chain uses TRBV24-1 with TRBJ1-1, with 10 nucleotides matching TRBD1. This CDR3 has 17 amino acids. Germline V gene sequence: CDR1 KGHDR, CDR2 SFDVKD. V dropped 2 bases and J dropped 0; count of bases not matched to a gene: 5. CDR3 nucleotide sequence: TGTGCCACCAGTGATTCGAGACAGGGGGCCATGAACACTGAAGCTTTCTTT. Residues: CATSDSRQGAMNTEAFF.

This clonotype was seen at least ten times. The chain combines TRBV20-1 with TRBJ2-7; 7 nucleotides align to TRBD2. The CDR3 spans 17 residues. The J segment lost 5 bases and the V segment lost 6 bases, leaving 22 bases of the junction unmatched. Germline values: CDR1 DFQATT, CDR2 SNEGSKA (reference sequence). DNA for the CDR3: TGCAGTGCATCTGTCGCCGGCGGCGAGGGAGGGCGGGACGAGCAGTACTTC. This codes for CSASVAGGEGGRDEQYF.

V gene TRBV7-3 combines with J gene TRBJ1-2; 8 nucleotides match TRBD1. The germline gives CDR1 SGHTA, CDR2 FQGTGA. This CDR3 region has 18 residues. V gave up 6 bases and J gave up 4 bases; unmatched junction bases: 19. The CDR3 here is CASSSTTMRQGIPYGYTF. In nucleotides, the CDR3 is TGTGCCAGCAGTTCCACGACCATGCGACAGGGGATCCCCTATGGCTACACCTTC.

This clonotype was seen more than once but under ten times. The rearrangement uses TRBV2 and TRBJ2-7, with TRBD2 matching over 8 bases. This CDR3 has 14 residues. Germline loops: CDR1 SNHLY, CDR2 FYNNEI. The V gene end was trimmed by 6 bases and the J gene end by 0 bases; junction bases not matched to a gene: 4. CDR3 in amino acids: CASRISGASYEQYF. For the CDR3, the DNA is TGTGCCAGCAGGATTAGCGGGGCCTCCTACGAGCAGTACTTC.

This clonotype has ten or more counts. The rearrangement joins TRBV29-1 to TRBJ2-7, with 7 bases matching TRBD2. After removal of 7 bases from V and 9 bases from J, the junction contained 9 bases not matched to a gene. CDR1 SQVTM and CDR2 ANQGSEA come from the germline V gene. The CDR3 runs 11 residues. CDR3 DNA: TGCAGCGGGGGGGAGGGTTTGGTGCAGTACTTC. Protein: CSGGEGLVQYF.

The V and J genes are TRBV2 and TRBJ2-7; 14 bases line up with TRBD2. Trimming at V came to 5 bases and at J to 0 bases, leaving 6 bases not matched to a gene. Germline CDR1 is SNHLY and CDR2 is FYNNEI. CDR3 length: 17 residues. The CDR3 DNA reads TGTGCCAGCAGTTCGGGACTAGCGGGAGCAATCTCCTACGAGCAGTACTTC. As protein: CASSSGLAGAISYEQYF. Combining the CDR3 with reference TRBV2 and TRBJ2-7 gives the whole variable domain EPEVTQTPSHQVTQMGQEVILRCVPISNHLYFYWYRQILGQKVEFLVSFYNNEISEKSEIFDDQFSVERPDGSNFTLKIRSTKLEDSAMYFCASSSGLAGAISYEQYFGPGTRLTVT.